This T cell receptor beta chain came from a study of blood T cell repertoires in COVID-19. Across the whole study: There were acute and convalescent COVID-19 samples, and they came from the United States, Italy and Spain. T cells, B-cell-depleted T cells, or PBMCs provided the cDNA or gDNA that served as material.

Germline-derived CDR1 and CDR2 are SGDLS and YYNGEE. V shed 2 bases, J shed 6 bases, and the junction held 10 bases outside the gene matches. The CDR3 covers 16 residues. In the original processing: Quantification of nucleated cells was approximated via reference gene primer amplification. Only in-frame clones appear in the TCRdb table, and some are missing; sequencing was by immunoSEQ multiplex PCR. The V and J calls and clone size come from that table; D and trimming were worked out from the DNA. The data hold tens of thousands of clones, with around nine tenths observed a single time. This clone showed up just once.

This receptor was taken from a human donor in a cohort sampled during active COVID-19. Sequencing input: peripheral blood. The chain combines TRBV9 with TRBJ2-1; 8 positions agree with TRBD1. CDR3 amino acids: CASSVAGTGMSNEQFF. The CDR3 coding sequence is TGTGCCAGCAGCGTTGCCGGGACAGGTATGTCCAATGAGCAGTTCTTC.